This T cell receptor beta chain was observed in a study of circulating CD8 cells and anti-PD-1 response in melanoma. The V and J ends lost 4 bases and 8 bases, in that order; junction bases with no gene match: 10. CDR1 and CDR2 from the germline V gene are SGDLS and YYNGEE. The CDR3 covers 15 residues. Four subsets defined by PD-1 and/or TIGIT were sorted from live CD3+CD8+TCRalphabeta+ cells. By share, this clonotype ranks as medium-sized. TCR libraries were prepared from about 15 ng of total RNA with the QIAseq Immune Repertoire TCR panel. TCRdb reprocessed the reads via MiXCR and lists one record per CDR3 protein. The sample comprises about 390 distinct CDR3 sequences, over 9% of which are singletons, and around three fifths rests with the top ten.

This chain uses TRBV9 with TRBJ2-1; 9 bases agree with TRBD1. Sequencing used CD8+ T cells from PBMCs, obtained at baseline or after one month of anti-PD-1 therapy (not recorded which). The clonotype originates from a human donor with melanoma. The CDR3 DNA reads as TGTGCCAGCAGCCCCTGGGACAGGGTCGTCGATGAGCAGTTCTTC. It encodes CASSPWDRVVDEQFF.